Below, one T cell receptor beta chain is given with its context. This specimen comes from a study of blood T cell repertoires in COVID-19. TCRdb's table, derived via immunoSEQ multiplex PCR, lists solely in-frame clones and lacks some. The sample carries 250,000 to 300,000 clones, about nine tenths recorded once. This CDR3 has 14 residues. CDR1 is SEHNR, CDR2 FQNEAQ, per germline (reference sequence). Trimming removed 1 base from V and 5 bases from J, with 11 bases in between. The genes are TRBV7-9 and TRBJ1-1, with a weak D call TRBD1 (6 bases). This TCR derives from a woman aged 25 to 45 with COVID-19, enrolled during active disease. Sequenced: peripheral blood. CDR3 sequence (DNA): TGTGCCAGCAGCTTAGGGGGGCAAAAAACTGAAGCTTTCTTT. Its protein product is CASSLGGQKTEAFF.